A selection of T cell receptor beta chains follows, all from one sample in a study of T cell changes during pregnancy in multiple sclerosis. Assay: immunoSEQ multiplex PCR; the TCRdb copy retains only in-frame clones and omits some. This sample has roughly 66,000 clones, with approximately 92% found just once. The source was peripheral blood, collected in the first trimester of pregnancy. These receptors all come from a female donor with multiple sclerosis, enrolled in a pregnancy study. CDR3s include the opening cysteine and the closing phenylalanine or tryptophan.

V,CDR3
TRBV2,CASSEGSIRKPQHF
TRBV30,CAWSVWEADTQYF
TRBV4-1,CASSQDPGQGAAYGYTF
TRBV5-6,CASSIALGPQHF
TRBV28,CASSLEGLTHGNQPQHF
TRBV2,CASRIGLAADTQYF
TRBV18,CASSPITGSTNEKLFF
TRBV30,CAWSWGRRPNNEQFF
TRBV2,CASTQGWETQYF
TRBV7-9,CASSVEGASQETQYF